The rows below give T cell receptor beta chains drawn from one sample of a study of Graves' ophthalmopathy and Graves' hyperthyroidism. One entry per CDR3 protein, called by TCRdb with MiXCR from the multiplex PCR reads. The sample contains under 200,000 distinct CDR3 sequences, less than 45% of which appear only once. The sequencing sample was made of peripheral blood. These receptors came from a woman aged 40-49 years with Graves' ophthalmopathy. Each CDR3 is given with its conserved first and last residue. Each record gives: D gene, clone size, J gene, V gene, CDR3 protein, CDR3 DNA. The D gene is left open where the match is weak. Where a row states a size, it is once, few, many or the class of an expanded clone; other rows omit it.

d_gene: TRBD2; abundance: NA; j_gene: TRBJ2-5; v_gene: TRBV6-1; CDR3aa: CASRPSGTTSETQYF; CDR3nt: TGTGCCAGCAGGCCATCCGGGACTACCTCAGAGACCCAGTACTTC
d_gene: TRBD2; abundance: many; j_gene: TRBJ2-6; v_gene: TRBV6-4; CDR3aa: CASLPGGLGSGANVLTF; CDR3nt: TGTGCCAGCCTCCCGGGGGGTCTTGGGTCTGGGGCCAACGTCCTGACTTTC
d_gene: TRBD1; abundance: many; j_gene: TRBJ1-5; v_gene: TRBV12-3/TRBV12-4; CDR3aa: CASTKGQGGFQPQHF; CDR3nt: TGTGCCAGCACCAAAGGACAGGGAGGATTTCAGCCCCAGCATTTT
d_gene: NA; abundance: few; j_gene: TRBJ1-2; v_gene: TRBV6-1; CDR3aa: CASRKNRQGRNYGYTF; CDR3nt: TGTGCCAGCAGGAAAAATAGACAAGGGCGGAACTATGGCTACACCTTC
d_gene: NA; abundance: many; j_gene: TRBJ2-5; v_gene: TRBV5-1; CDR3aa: CASYPGPGGETQYF; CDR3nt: TGCGCCAGTTACCCGGGCCCTGGAGGGGAGACCCAGTACTTC
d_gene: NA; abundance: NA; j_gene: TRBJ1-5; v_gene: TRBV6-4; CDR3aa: CASSHLASRNQPQHF; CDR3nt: TGTGCCAGCAGTCACCTCGCGTCCCGGAATCAGCCCCAGCATTTT
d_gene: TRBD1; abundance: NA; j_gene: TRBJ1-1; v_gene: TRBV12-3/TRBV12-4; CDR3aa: CASRRQGYTEAFF; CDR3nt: TGTGCCAGCAGAAGACAGGGATACACTGAAGCTTTCTTT
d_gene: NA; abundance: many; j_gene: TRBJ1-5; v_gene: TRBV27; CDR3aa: CASSRGPYSNQPQHF; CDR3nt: TGTGCCAGCAGTAGGGGCCCCTATAGCAATCAGCCCCAGCATTTT
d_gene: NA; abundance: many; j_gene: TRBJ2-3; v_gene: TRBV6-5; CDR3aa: CASSYVQGSTDTQYF; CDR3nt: TGTGCCAGCAGTTACGTTCAGGGAAGCACAGATACGCAGTATTTT
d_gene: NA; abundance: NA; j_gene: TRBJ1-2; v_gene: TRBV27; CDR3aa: CASSLSAAANYGYTF; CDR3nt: TGTGCCAGCAGTTTATCAGCAGCAGCTAACTATGGCTACACCTTC
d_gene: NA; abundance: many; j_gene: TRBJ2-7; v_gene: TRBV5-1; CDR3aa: CASSLKGISYEQYF; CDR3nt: TGCGCCAGCAGTTTGAAGGGGATCTCCTACGAGCAGTACTTC
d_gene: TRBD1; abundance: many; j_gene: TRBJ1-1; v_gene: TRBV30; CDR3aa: CAWRYRGSRTEAFF; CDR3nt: TGTGCCTGGAGGTACAGGGGCAGTAGGACTGAAGCTTTCTTT
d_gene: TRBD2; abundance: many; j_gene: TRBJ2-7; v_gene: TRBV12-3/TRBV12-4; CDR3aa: CASRRDYDYEQYF; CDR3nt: TGTGCCAGCAGGCGGGACTACGACTACGAGCAGTACTTC
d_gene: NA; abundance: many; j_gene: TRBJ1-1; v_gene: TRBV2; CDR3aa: CASTPLAGVTEAFF; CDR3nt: TGTGCCAGCACCCCTCTTGCAGGGGTCACTGAAGCTTTCTTT
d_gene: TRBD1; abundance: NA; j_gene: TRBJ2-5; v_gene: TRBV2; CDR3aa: CASRGRRGHETQYF; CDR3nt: TGTGCCAGCAGAGGTAGAAGGGGGCACGAGACCCAGTACTTC
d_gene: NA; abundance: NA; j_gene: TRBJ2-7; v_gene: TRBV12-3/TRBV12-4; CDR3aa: CASSLQSAYEQYF; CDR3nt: TGTGCCAGCAGCCTCCAATCCGCTTACGAGCAGTACTTC
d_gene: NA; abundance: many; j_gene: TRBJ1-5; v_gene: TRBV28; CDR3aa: CASSPIRADQPQHF; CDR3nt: TGTGCCAGCAGTCCAATCAGGGCCGATCAGCCCCAGCATTTT
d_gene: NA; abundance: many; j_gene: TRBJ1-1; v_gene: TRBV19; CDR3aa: CASSIDASRTEAFF; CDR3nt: TGTGCCAGTAGTATAGATGCCTCCCGGACTGAAGCTTTCTTT
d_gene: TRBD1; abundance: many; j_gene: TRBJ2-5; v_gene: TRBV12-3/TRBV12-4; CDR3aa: CASSFLVGGIETQYF; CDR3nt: TGTGCCAGCAGTTTTCTCGTAGGGGGCATAGAGACCCAGTACTTC
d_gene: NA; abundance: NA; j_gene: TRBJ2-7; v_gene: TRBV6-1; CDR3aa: CASRKTRWDTYEQYF; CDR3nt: TGTGCCAGCAGAAAGACAAGGTGGGACACCTACGAGCAGTACTTC
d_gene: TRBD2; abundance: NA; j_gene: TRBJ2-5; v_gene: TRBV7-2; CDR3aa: CASSPVAGAETQYF; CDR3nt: TGTGCCAGCAGCCCGGTAGCGGGAGCAGAGACCCAGTACTTC
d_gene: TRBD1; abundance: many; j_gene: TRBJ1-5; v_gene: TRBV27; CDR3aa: CASSKQGYQPQHF; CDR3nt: TGTGCCAGCAGCAAACAGGGGTATCAGCCCCAGCATTTT
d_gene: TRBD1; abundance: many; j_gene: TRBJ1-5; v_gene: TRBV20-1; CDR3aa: CSADSGTGDNQPQHF; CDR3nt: TGCAGTGCTGATTCCGGGACAGGGGACAATCAGCCCCAGCATTTT
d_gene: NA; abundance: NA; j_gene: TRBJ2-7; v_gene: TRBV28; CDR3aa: CASSSRLTYEQYF; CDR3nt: TGTGCCAGCAGTTCGCGACTAACCTACGAGCAGTACTTC
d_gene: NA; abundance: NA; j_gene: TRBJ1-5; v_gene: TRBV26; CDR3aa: CASSSVPGQLNRPQHF; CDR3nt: TGTGCCAGTAGTTCGGTACCGGGACAGCTCAATCGGCCCCAGCATTTT
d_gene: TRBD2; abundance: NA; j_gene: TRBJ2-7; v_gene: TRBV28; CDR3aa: CASSWGSGLAASYEQYF; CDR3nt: TGTGCCAGCAGTTGGGGTTCAGGACTAGCGGCCTCCTACGAGCAGTACTTC
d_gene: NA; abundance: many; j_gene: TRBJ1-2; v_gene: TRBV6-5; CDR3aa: CASSYRAGVGYGYTF; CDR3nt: TGTGCCAGCAGTTACAGGGCAGGGGTCGGCTATGGCTACACCTTC
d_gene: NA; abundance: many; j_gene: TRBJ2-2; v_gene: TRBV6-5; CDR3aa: CASSYKPRGSGELFF; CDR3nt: TGTGCCAGCAGTTACAAACCAAGGGGTTCCGGGGAGCTGTTTTTT
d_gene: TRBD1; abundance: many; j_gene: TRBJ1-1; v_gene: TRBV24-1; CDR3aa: CATTEGAQNTEAFF; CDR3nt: TGTGCCACCACCGAGGGGGCCCAGAACACTGAAGCTTTCTTT
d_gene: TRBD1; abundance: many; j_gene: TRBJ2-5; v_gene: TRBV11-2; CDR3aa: CASSLDFQRGQTQYF; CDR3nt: TGTGCCAGCAGCTTAGATTTTCAGAGGGGGCAGACCCAGTACTTC
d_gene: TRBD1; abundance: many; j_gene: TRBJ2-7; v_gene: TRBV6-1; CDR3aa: CASTPTGTGGYEQYF; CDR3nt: TGTGCCAGCACCCCTACCGGGACAGGGGGATACGAGCAGTACTTC
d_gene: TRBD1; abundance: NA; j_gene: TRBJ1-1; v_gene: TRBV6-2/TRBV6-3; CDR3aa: CASKEDRGGSGNTEAFF; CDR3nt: TGTGCCAGCAAGGAGGACAGGGGAGGGAGTGGGAACACTGAAGCTTTCTTT
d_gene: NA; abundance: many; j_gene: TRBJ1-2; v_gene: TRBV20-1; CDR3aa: CSARPLKDSYGYTF; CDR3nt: TGCAGTGCTAGGCCCCTAAAGGACAGCTATGGCTACACCTTC
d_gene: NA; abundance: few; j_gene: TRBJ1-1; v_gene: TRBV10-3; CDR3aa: CAISALGGGDEAFF; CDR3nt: TGTGCCATCAGTGCTTTGGGGGGCGGGGATGAAGCTTTCTTT
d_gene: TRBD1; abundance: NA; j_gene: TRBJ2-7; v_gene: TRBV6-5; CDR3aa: CASSYWTGDEQYF; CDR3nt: TGTGCCAGCAGTTACTGGACAGGGGACGAGCAGTACTTC
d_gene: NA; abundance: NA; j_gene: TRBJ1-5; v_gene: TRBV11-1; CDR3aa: CASSLVGGASGNQPQHF; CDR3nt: TGTGCCAGCAGCTTAGTCGGGGGGGCGAGTGGCAATCAGCCCCAGCATTTT
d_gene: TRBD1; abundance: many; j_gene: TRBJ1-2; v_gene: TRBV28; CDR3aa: CASRKTGGNFGYTF; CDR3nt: TGTGCCAGCAGAAAGACAGGGGGAAACTTTGGCTACACCTTC
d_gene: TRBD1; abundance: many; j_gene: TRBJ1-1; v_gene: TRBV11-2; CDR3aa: CASSSGQGRTEAFF; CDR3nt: TGTGCCAGCAGCTCTGGACAGGGAAGAACTGAAGCTTTCTTT
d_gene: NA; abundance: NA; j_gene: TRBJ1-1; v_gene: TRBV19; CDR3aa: CASRDRPAPNTEAFF; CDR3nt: TGTGCCAGTAGGGACCGACCGGCCCCGAACACTGAAGCTTTCTTT
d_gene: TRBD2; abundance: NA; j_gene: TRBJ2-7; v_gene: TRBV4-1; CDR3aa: CASSRGTSGGYEQYF; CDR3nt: TGCGCCAGCAGCCGAGGGACTAGCGGGGGCTACGAGCAGTACTTC
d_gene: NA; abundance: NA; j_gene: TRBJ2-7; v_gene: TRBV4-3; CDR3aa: CASSQETDYEQYF; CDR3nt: TGCGCCAGCAGCCAAGAGACAGACTACGAGCAGTACTTC
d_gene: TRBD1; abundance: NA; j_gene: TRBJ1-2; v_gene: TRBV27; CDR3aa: CASGTPTGEGTNYGYTF; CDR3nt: TGTGCCAGCGGAACGCCAACAGGGGAGGGGACTAACTATGGCTACACCTTC
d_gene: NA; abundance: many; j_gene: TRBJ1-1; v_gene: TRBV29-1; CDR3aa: CSVASRMNTEAFF; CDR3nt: TGCAGCGTTGCATCCAGAATGAACACTGAAGCTTTCTTT
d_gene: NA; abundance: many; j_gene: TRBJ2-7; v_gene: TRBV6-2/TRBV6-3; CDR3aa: CASSYFEGGISYEQYF; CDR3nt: TGTGCCAGCAGTTACTTTGAAGGGGGAATTAGCTACGAGCAGTACTTC
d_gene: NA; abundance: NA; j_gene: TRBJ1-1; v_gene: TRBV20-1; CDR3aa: CSARDPGTYTEAFF; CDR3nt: TGCAGTGCTAGAGATCCAGGGACGTACACTGAAGCTTTCTTT
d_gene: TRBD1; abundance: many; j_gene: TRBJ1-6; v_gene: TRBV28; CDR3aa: CASRPDRVNSPLHF; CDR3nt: TGTGCCAGCAGGCCGGACAGGGTGAATTCACCCCTCCACTTT
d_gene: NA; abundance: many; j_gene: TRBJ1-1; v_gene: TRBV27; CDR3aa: CASRTLNTEAFF; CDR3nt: TGTGCCAGCAGGACACTGAACACTGAAGCTTTCTTT
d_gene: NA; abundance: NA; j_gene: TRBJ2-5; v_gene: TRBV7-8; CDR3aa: CASSPDGRAEETQYF; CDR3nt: TGTGCCAGCAGCCCCGATGGCAGGGCGGAAGAGACCCAGTACTTC
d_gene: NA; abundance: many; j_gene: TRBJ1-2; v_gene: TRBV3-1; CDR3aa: CASSQGSNYGYTF; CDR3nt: TGTGCCAGCAGCCAAGGAAGTAACTATGGCTACACCTTC
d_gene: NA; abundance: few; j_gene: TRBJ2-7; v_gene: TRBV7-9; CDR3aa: CASSLLEGYQYF; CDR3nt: TGTGCCAGCAGCTTATTAGAGGGATACCAGTACTTC
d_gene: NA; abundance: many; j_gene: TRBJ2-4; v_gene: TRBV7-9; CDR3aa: CASSSTAISKNIQYF; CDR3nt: TGTGCCAGCAGCTCGACGGCTATATCCAAAAACATTCAGTACTTC
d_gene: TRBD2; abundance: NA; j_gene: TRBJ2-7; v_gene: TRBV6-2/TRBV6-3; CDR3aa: CASRSLAGTYEQYF; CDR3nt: TGTGCCAGCAGAAGTCTAGCGGGGACCTACGAGCAGTACTTC